This entry describes one T cell receptor (beta chain). Its antigen is undetermined. A single base separates this from a much larger clone, so it may be a read error. These data are taken from a study of read filtering for tumor transcriptome and immune sequencing. Looking at the study overall: Patients were approximately 17 male and 13 to 15 female, mean age 65.9 years, range about 40 to 85.

Molecular barcoded adaptors covering alpha/delta and beta/gamma chains were used on roughly 400 ng RNA. TCRdb re-called the reads with MiXCR, one entry per CDR3 protein. The repertoire holds around 65,000 distinct CDR3 sequences, with about a fifth as singletons. Trimming removed 2 bases from V and 2 bases from J, with 9 bases in between. Germline assignment: CDR1 SEHNR and CDR2 FQNEAQ (reference sequence). There are 14 residues in the CDR3. Study outcomes and limitations: IR-seq captured clonotypes deeper and more reliably than RNA-seq. About 82% of IR-seq clonotypes had a single read, yet these held approximately 4% of reads.

Material: a population of CD138-negative cells sorted from bone marrow. The receptor was isolated from a donor aged 40 or older with multiple myeloma. The chain links TRBV7-9 to TRBJ2-5; tentative D call: TRBD1 (5 bases). The CDR3 is CASSLMGRQETQYF. CDR3 bases: TGTGCCAGCAGCTTAATGGGGCGTCAAGAGACCCAGTACTTC.